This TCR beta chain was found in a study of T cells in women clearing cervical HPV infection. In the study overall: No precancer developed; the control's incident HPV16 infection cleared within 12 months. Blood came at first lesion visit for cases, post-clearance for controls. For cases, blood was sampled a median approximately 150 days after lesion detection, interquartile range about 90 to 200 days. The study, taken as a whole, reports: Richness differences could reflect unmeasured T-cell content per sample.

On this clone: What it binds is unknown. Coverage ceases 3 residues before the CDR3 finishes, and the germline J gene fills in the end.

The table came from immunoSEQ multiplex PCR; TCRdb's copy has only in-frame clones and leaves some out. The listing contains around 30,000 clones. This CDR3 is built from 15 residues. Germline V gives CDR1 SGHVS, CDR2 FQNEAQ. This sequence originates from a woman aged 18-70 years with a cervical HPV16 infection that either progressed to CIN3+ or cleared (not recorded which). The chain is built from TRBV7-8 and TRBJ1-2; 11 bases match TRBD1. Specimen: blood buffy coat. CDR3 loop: CASSFGQGAYYDYTF. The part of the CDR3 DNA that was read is TGTGCCAGCAGCTTTGGACAGGGGGCTTACTACGAC.